The rows below give T cell receptor beta chains drawn from one sample of a study of blood T cell repertoires in COVID-19. Here immunoSEQ multiplex PCR was the method, and the copy in TCRdb shows in-frame clones only, minus some. The sample lists some 99,000 clones, over 70% occurring once. The sequencing input was peripheral blood. These receptors all come from a woman aged 45-65 years with acute or convalescent COVID-19. The CDR3 runs from the conserved cysteine through the conserved F or W. D genes are given only for firm matches. Clone sizes are given selectively: once, few, many, or a class where the clone is expanded.

clone size: -
V gene: TRBV11-3
D gene: -
J gene: TRBJ2-5
CDR3 DNA: TGTGCCAGCAGCCCCGGGGACTCGGGAGAGACCCAGTACTTC
CDR3 protein: CASSPGDSGETQYF

clone size: few
V gene: TRBV27
D gene: -
J gene: TRBJ1-1
CDR3 DNA: TGTGCCAGCAGTTTATTGGGGCTGGGGTATCGAGCTTTCTTT
CDR3 protein: CASSLLGLGYRAFF

clone size: -
V gene: TRBV10-3
D gene: -
J gene: TRBJ2-7
CDR3 DNA: TGTGCCATCAAGGGACTTACGGACTCCTACGAGCAGTACTTC
CDR3 protein: CAIKGLTDSYEQYF

clone size: -
V gene: TRBV19
D gene: -
J gene: TRBJ1-3
CDR3 DNA: TGTGCCAGTAATCGTCCAGGGGCCGGAAACACCATATATTTT
CDR3 protein: CASNRPGAGNTIYF

clone size: -
V gene: TRBV6-5
D gene: TRBD1
J gene: TRBJ1-3
CDR3 DNA: TGTGCCAGCGGGACAGCCTCTGGAAACACCATATATTTT
CDR3 protein: CASGTASGNTIYF

clone size: -
V gene: TRBV7-9
D gene: TRBD1
J gene: TRBJ1-1
CDR3 DNA: TGTGCCAGCAGCTTGGGACAGGGCTCCACTGAAGCTTTCTTT
CDR3 protein: CASSLGQGSTEAFF

clone size: -
V gene: TRBV19
D gene: -
J gene: TRBJ2-2
CDR3 DNA: TGTGCCAGTAGTAAGACAGATGGGATCGGGGAGCTGTTTTTT
CDR3 protein: CASSKTDGIGELFF

clone size: -
V gene: TRBV10-2
D gene: TRBD1
J gene: TRBJ1-2
CDR3 DNA: TGCGCCACCCGACGGGACAGCTATGGCTACACCTTC
CDR3 protein: CATRRDSYGYTF

clone size: -
V gene: TRBV28
D gene: -
J gene: TRBJ1-2
CDR3 DNA: TGTGCCAGCAGTTCCGGGACTCTGTCCTATGGCTACACCTTC
CDR3 protein: CASSSGTLSYGYTF

clone size: -
V gene: TRBV19
D gene: -
J gene: TRBJ2-2
CDR3 DNA: TGTGCCAGTAGTACCAAAGCCCGGACCGGGGAGCTGTTTTTT
CDR3 protein: CASSTKARTGELFF

clone size: few
V gene: TRBV4-1
D gene: TRBD1
J gene: TRBJ1-6
CDR3 DNA: TGCGCCAGCAGCCATCCCCGGACAGGAGGGAATAATTCACCCCTCCACTTT
CDR3 protein: CASSHPRTGGNNSPLHF

clone size: -
V gene: TRBV30
D gene: -
J gene: TRBJ1-1
CDR3 DNA: TGTGCCTGGAGCGGGCGATCTGCAGGCAGTCACACAGGAGAAGCTTTCTTT
CDR3 protein: CAWSGRSAGSHTGEAFF

clone size: -
V gene: TRBV24-1
D gene: TRBD2
J gene: TRBJ2-1
CDR3 DNA: TGTGCCACCAGTGATCCAACCGGGACTAGTATCGATGAGCAGTTCTTC
CDR3 protein: CATSDPTGTSIDEQFF

clone size: once
V gene: TRBV12-5
D gene: TRBD2
J gene: TRBJ2-3
CDR3 DNA: TGTGCTAGTGGTTTGGGGACTAGTCGAAGCACAGATACGCAGTATTTT
CDR3 protein: CASGLGTSRSTDTQYF

clone size: -
V gene: TRBV28
D gene: -
J gene: TRBJ1-4
CDR3 DNA: TGTGCCAGCAGTTTATCGGCACAGTACGGTGAAAAACTGTTTTTT
CDR3 protein: CASSLSAQYGEKLFF

clone size: few
V gene: TRBV19
D gene: TRBD1
J gene: TRBJ1-2
CDR3 DNA: TGTGCCAGTAGTCCCCGACAGGGGGCTAACTATGGCTACACCTTC
CDR3 protein: CASSPRQGANYGYTF

clone size: -
V gene: TRBV24-1
D gene: -
J gene: TRBJ2-2
CDR3 DNA: TGTGCCACCAGTGACTCCACAACCGGGGAGCTGTTTTTT
CDR3 protein: CATSDSTTGELFF